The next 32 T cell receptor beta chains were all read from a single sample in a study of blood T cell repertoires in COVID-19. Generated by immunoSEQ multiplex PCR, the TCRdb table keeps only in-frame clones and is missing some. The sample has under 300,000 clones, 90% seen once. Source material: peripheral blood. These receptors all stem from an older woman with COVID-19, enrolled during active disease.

The CDR3 DNA is TGCGCCAGCAGCGTGTACGGGACTAGCGGGGGCAATGAGCAGTTCTTC. Protein sequence: CASSVYGTSGGNEQFF. V is TRBV5-1 and J is TRBJ2-1, with 14 bases identical to TRBD2. Unmatched junction bases numbered 6, after V lost 4 bases and J lost 6 bases. The CDR3 has 16 residues. The germline CDR1 and CDR2 sequences are SGHRS and YFSETQ.

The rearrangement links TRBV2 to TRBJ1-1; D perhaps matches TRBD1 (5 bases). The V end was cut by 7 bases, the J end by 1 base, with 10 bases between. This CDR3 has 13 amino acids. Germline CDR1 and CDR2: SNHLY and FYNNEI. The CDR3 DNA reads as TGTGCCAGCAACCCTACAGGGAACACTGAAGCTTTCTTT. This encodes CASNPTGNTEAFF.

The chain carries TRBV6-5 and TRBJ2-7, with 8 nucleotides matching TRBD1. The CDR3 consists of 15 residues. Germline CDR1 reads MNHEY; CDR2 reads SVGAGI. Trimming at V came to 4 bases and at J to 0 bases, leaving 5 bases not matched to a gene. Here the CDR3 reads CASSFGQGVSYEQYF. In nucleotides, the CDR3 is TGTGCCAGCAGTTTCGGACAGGGTGTCTCCTACGAGCAGTACTTC.

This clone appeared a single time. The CDR3 nucleotides are TGTGCCAGTAGTACCACCTCAGGACTAGGGGGCAATCAGCCCCAGCATTTT. Translating gives CASSTTSGLGGNQPQHF. The V call is TRBV19, the J call TRBJ1-5; possible D gene TRBD1, 5 bases. Germline V gene sequence: CDR1 LNHDA, CDR2 SQIVND (reference sequence). The CDR3 length is 17 residues. Trimming shortened V by 4 bases and J by 2 bases, and 18 bases separated the two germline ends.

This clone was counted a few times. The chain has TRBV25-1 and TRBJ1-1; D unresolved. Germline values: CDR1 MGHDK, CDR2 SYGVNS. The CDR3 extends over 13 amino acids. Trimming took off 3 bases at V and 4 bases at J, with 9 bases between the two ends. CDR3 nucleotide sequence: TGTGCCAGCAGTGAGCGCATTGGCACTGAAGCTTTCTTT. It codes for CASSERIGTEAFF.

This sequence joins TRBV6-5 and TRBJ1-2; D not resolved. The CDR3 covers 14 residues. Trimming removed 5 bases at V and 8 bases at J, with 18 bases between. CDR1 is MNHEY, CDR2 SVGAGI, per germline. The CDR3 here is CASSPLDVTSGYTF. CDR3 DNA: TGTGCCAGCAGTCCTTTAGATGTAACTAGCGGCTACACCTTC.

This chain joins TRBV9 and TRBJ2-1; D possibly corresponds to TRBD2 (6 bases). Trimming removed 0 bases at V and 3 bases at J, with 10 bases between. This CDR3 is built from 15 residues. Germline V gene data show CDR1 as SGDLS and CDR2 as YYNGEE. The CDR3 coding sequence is TGTGCCAGCAGCGTAGGGCGGGGCCGCTACAATGAGCAGTTCTTC. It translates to CASSVGRGRYNEQFF.

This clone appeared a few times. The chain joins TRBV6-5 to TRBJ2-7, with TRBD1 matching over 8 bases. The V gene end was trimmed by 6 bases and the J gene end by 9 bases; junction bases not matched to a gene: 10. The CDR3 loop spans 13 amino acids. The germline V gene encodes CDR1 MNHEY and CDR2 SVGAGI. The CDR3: CASSSGQAGGQYF. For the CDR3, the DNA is TGTGCCAGCAGCTCGGGACAGGCCGGCGGGCAGTACTTC.

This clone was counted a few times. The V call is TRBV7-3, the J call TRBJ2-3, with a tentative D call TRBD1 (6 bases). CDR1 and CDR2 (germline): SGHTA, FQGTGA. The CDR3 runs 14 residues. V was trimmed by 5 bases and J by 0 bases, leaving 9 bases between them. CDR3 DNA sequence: TGTGCCAGCAGCCCGGGACACAGCACAGATACGCAGTATTTT. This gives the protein CASSPGHSTDTQYF.

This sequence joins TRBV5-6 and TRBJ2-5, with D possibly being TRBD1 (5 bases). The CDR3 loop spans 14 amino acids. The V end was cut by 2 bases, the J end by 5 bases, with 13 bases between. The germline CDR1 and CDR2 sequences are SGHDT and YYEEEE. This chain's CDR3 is CASSLPRDRETQYF. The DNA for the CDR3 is TGTGCCAGCAGCTTACCCAGGGATCGTGAGACCCAGTACTTC.

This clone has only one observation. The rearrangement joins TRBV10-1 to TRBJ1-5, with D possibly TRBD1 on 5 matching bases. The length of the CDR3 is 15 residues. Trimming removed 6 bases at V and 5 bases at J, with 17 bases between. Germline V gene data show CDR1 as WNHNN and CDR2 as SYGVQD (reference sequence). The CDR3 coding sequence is TGCGCCAGCAGGGCCCTGGAAAGGGACTATCAGCCCCAGCATTTT. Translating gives CASRALERDYQPQHF.

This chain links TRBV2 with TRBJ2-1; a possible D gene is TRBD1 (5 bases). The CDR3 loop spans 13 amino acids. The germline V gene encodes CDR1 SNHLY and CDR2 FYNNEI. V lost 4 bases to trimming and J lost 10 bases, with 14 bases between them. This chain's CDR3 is CASSAGLRGEQFF. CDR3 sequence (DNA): TGTGCCAGCAGTGCTGGGCTTAGGGGCGAGCAGTTCTTC.

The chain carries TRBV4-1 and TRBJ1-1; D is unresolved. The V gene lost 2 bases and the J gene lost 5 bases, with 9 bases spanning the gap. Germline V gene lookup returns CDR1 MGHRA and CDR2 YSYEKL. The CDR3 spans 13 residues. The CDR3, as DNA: TGCGCCAGCAGCCAACGGGGTCGTACTGAAGCTTTCTTT. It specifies CASSQRGRTEAFF.

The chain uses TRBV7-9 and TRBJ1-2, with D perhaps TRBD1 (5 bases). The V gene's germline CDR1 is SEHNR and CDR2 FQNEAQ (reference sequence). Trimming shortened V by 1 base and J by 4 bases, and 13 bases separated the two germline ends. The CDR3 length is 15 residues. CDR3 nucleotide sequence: TGTGCCAGCAGCTTAGGGGCAAGGGGACTCTATGGCTACACCTTC. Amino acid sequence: CASSLGARGLYGYTF.

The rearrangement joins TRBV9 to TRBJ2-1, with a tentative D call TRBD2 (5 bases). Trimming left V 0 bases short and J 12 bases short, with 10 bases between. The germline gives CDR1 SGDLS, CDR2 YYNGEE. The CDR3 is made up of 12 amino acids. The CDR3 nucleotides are TGTGCCAGCAGCGTAGACGTCGGAGGGCAGTTCTTC. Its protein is CASSVDVGGQFF.

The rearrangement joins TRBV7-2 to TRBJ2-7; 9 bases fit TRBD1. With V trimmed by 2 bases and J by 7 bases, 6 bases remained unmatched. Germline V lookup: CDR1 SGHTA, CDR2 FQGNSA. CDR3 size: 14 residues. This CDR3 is CASSLNRGQGEQYF. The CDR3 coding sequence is TGTGCCAGCAGCTTAAACAGGGGGCAGGGGGAGCAGTACTTC.

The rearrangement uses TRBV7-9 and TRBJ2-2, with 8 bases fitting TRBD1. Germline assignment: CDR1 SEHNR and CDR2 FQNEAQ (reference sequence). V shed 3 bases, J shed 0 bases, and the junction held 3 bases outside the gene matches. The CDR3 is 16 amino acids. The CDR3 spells CASSLDRATNTGELFF. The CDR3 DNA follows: TGTGCCAGCAGCTTGGACAGGGCGACGAACACCGGGGAGCTGTTTTTT.

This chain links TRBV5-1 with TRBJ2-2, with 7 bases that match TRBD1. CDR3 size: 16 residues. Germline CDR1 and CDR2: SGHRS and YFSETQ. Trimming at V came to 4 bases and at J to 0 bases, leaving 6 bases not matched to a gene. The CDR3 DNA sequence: TGCGCCAGCAGCCCTAGGCAGGGGGCGAACACCGGGGAGCTGTTTTTT. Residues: CASSPRQGANTGELFF.

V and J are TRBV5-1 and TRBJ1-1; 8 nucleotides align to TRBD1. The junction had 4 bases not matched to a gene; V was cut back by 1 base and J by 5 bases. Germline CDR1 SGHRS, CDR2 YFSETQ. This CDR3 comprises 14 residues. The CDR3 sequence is CASSLTGGATEAFF. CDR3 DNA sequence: TGCGCCAGCAGCTTGACAGGGGGAGCGACTGAAGCTTTCTTT.

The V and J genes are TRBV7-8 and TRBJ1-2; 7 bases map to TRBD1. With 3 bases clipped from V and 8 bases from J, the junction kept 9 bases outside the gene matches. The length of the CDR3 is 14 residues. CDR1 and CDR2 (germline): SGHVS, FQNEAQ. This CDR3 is CASSLGQRNGGYTF. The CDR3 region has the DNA TGTGCCAGCAGCTTGGGACAGCGGAATGGGGGCTACACCTTC.

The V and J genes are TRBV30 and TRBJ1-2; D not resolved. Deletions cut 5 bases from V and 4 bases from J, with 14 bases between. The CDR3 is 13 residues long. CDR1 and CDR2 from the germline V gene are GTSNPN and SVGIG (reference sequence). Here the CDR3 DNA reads TGTGCCTGGCTCAGTGCCGTTCCCTATGGCTACACCTTC. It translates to CAWLSAVPYGYTF.

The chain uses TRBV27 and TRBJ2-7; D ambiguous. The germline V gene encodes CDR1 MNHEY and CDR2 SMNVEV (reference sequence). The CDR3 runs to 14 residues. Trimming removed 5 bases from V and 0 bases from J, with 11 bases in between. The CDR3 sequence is CASSAVGPSYEQYF. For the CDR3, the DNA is TGTGCCAGCAGTGCCGTTGGGCCCTCCTACGAGCAGTACTTC.

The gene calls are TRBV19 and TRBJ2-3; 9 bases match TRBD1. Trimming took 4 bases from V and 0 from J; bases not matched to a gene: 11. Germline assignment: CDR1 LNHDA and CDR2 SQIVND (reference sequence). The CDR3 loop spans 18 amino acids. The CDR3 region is CASSSSHNRGPSTDTQYF. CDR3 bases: TGTGCCAGTAGTAGTTCACATAACAGGGGGCCGAGCACAGATACGCAGTATTTT.

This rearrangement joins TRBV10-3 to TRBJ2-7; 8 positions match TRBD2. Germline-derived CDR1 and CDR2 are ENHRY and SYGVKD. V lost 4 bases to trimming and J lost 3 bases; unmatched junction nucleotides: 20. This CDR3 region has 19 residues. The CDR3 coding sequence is TGTGCCATCAGTGCGGCGGGCTTGAGCGGGGGCGACTACATCTACGAGCAGTACTTC. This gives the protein CAISAAGLSGGDYIYEQYF.

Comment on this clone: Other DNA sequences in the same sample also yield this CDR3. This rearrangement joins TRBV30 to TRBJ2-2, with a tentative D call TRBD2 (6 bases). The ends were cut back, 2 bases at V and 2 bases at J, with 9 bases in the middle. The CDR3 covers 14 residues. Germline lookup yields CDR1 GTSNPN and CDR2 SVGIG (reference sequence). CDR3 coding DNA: TGTGCCTGGAGTCGGGACTCAAACACCGGGGAGCTGTTTTTT. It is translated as CAWSRDSNTGELFF.

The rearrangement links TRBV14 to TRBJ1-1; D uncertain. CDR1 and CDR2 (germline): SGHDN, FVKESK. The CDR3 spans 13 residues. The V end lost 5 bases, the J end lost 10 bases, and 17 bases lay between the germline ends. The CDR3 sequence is CASSASQGRRAFF. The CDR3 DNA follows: TGTGCCAGCAGCGCCAGTCAAGGGAGGAGAGCTTTCTTT.

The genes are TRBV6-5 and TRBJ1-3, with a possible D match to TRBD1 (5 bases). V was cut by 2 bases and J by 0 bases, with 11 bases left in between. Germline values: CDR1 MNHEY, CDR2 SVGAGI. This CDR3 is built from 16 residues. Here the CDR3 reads CASSYVAGFSGNTIYF. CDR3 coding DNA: TGTGCCAGCAGTTACGTGGCAGGGTTCTCTGGAAACACCATATATTTT.

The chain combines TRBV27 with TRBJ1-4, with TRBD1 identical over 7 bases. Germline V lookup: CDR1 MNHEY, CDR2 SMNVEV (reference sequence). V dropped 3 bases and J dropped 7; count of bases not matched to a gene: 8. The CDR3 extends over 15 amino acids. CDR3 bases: TGTGCCAGCAGTTTCAGGCGGCAGGGGGTTGAAAAACTGTTTTTT. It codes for CASSFRRQGVEKLFF.

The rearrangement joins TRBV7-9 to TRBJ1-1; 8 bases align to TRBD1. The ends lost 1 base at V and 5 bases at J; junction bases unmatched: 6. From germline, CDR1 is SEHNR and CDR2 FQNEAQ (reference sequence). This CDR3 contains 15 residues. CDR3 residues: CASSLGQGLGTEAFF. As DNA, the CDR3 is TGTGCCAGCAGCTTAGGACAGGGGTTAGGGACTGAAGCTTTCTTT.

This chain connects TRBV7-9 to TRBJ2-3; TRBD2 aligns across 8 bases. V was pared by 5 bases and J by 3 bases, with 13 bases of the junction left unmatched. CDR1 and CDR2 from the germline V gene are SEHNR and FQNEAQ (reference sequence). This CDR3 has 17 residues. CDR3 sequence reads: CASSASSGGAWTDTQYF. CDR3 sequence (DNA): TGTGCCAGCAGCGCCTCATCCGGGGGGGCCTGGACAGATACGCAGTATTTT.

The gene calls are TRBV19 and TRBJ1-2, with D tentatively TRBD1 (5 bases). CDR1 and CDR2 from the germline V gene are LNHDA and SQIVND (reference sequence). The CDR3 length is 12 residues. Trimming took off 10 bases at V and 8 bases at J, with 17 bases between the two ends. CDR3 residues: CATRDVGGGYTF. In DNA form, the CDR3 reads TGTGCCACCCGGGACGTCGGGGGAGGCTACACCTTC.

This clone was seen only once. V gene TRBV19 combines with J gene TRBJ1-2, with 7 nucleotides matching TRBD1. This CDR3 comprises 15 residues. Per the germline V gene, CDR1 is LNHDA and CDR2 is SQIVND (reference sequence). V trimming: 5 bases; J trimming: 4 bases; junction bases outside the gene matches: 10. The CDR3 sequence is CASSSDREEPYGYTF. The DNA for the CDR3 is TGTGCCAGTAGTTCCGACAGGGAGGAGCCCTATGGCTACACCTTC.